One sample yielded the 7 T cell receptor beta chains listed below, sequenced in a study of cytomegalovirus exposure and HLA in healthy donors. PCR primers comprised 60 Vbeta and 13 Jbeta primers. The method was immunoSEQ multiplex PCR; TCRdb's version includes in-frame clones alone and lacks a portion of them. Altogether over 150,000 clones are present, approximately 80% being singletons, with the ten largest covering roughly 5.3%. The sequencing input was PBMCs. These receptors came from a woman aged 35 to 49 in good health and CMV-seropositive.

V usage is TRBV19 and J usage is TRBJ2-7; 7 bases line up with TRBD2. The CDR3 loop spans 15 amino acids. Germline V gives CDR1 LNHDA, CDR2 SQIVND (reference sequence). Germline trimming cut 4 bases from V and 2 bases from J; bases unmatched to any gene: 8. The CDR3, as DNA: TGTGCCAGTAGTAACGTAGCGGGTGCTACCTACGAGCAGTACTTC. Translation gives CASSNVAGATYEQYF.

Remarks on this clone: The junction departs from the called germline gene at one end, perhaps through a read error. The chain is built from TRBV7-9 and TRBJ2-3, with D possibly TRBD2 on 5 matching bases. The CDR3 covers 12 residues. CDR1 and CDR2 from the germline V gene are SEHNR and FQNEAQ (reference sequence). CDR3: CSSSRVADTQYF. The CDR3 DNA follows: TGTTCCAGCAGCCGCGTAGCGGATACGCAGTATTTT.

This chain uses TRBV28 with TRBJ1-1, with a possible D match to TRBD1 (5 bases). The germline V gene has CDR1 MDHEN and CDR2 SYDVKM. The CDR3 has 15 amino acids. The V end was cut by 7 bases, the J end by 0 bases, with 15 bases between. Here the CDR3 reads CASNSMGQMNTEAFF. The CDR3 DNA is TGTGCCAGCAATTCTATGGGGCAGATGAACACTGAAGCTTTCTTT.

The rearrangement uses TRBV5-8 and TRBJ2-3; 8 nucleotides align to TRBD2. Germline V lookup: CDR1 SGHTS, CDR2 YDEGEE. J gave up 2 bases and V 4 bases, and 6 bases lay outside the gene matches. The CDR3 length is 15 residues. The CDR3 spells CASSREGRLTDTQYF. For the CDR3, the DNA is TGTGCCAGCAGCCGGGAGGGCCGGCTCACAGATACGCAGTATTTT.

The V and J genes are TRBV13 and TRBJ1-1, with unresolved D. CDR3 length: 14 amino acids. In germline, CDR1 is PRHDT, CDR2 FYEKMQ (reference sequence). Trimming shortened V by 1 base and J by 7 bases, and 13 bases separated the two germline ends. The CDR3 DNA sequence: TGTGCCAGCAGCTTAGATAGATCGGGTGATGAAGCTTTCTTT. Its translation is CASSLDRSGDEAFF.

The chain employs TRBV11-2 and TRBJ2-1; TRBD2 agrees at 7 bases. The CDR3 contains 17 residues. Trimming took 0 bases from V and 9 from J; bases not matched to a gene: 14. Germline lookup yields CDR1 SGHAT and CDR2 FQNNGV. As DNA, the CDR3 is TGTGCCAGCAGCTTAGATACGGGCGGGAGCGGAGTCAGTGAGCAGTTCTTC. This codes for CASSLDTGGSGVSEQFF.

The chain has TRBV7-8 and TRBJ2-7, with D perhaps TRBD2 (6 bases). Per the germline V gene, CDR1 is SGHVS and CDR2 is FQNEAQ. The CDR3 is 13 amino acids. V was cut by 5 bases and J by 1 base, with 9 bases left in between. The CDR3: CASSPGLSYEQYF. The CDR3 DNA follows: TGTGCCAGCAGCCCTGGACTATCCTACGAGCAGTACTTC.